This T cell receptor beta chain was sequenced during a study of T cell repertoires in cytomegalovirus infection. Turning to the study itself: Indications came from public TCR beta signatures; they pointed to CMV infection and to a matching HLA type.

TCRdb re-called the reads with MiXCR, one entry per CDR3 protein. The sample holds roughly 500,000 distinct CDR3 sequences, approximately 15% seen once. Whole-study findings and limits: There were carriers of CMV plus the relevant HLA, and cumulative public TCR beta family frequency identified them. The study found HLA-C-restricted CMV-specific TCR beta clonotypes dominating the ex vivo response.

CDR1 and CDR2 (germline): LNHDA, SQIVND (reference sequence). Trimming removed 5 bases at V and 9 bases at J, with 16 bases between. This CDR3 is built from 13 residues. In this sample, this clonotype turned up many times. Its specificity is unknown. What was sequenced was CD8+ T cells from PBMCs. The chain joins TRBV19 to TRBJ1-1; D not resolved. This sequence originates from a human donor in good health (CMV status not recorded). Some clones in this sample may be carry-over from other donors' samples. CDR3: CASSFGSHQKAFF. The CDR3 coding sequence is TGTGCCAGTAGTTTTGGGAGCCATCAAAAAGCTTTCTTT. Complete variable domain (other parts from reference TRBV19 and TRBJ1-1): DGGITQSPKYLFRKEGQNVTLSCEQNLNHDAMYWYRQDPGQGLRLIYYSQIVNDFQKGDIAEGYSVSREKKESFPLTVTSAQKNPTAFYLCASSFGSHQKAFFGQGTRLTVV.